These 5 T cell receptor beta chains share one sample of origin, sequenced in a study of early stage breast cancer tumors. Clones were read by immunoSEQ multiplex PCR, and TCRdb kept only the in-frame ones, dropping some. This sample yields approximately 31,000 clones, of which roughly 77% are seen a single time; 9.5% to 13% belongs to the top ten. The sample consisted of breast tumor tissue. All receptors derive from a young adult with breast cancer.

This clone has more than one count but fewer than ten. The chain carries TRBV27 and TRBJ2-7, with 7 positions matching TRBD1. Germline V gene lookup returns CDR1 MNHEY and CDR2 SMNVEV (reference sequence). The CDR3 totals 14 residues. Germline trimming cut 3 bases from V and 5 bases from J; bases unmatched to any gene: 7. In nucleotides, the CDR3 is TGTGCCAGCAGTTTGAGGGGGCCCCCTCACGAGCAGTACTTC. It is translated as CASSLRGPPHEQYF.

The V gene is TRBV5-6, the J gene TRBJ2-6; the D is unclear. V was clipped by 4 bases and J by 0 bases, with 5 bases between them. Germline loops: CDR1 SGHDT, CDR2 YYEEEE. This CDR3 has 14 amino acids. CDR3 nucleotide sequence: TGTGCCAGCAGCCCTCTCTCTGGGGCCAACGTCCTGACTTTC. It specifies CASSPLSGANVLTF.

This chain connects TRBV13 to TRBJ2-7, with D possibly matching TRBD2 (5 bases). V was pared by 1 base and J by 3 bases, with 10 bases between. The CDR3 consists of 14 residues. The germline CDR1 and CDR2 sequences are PRHDT and FYEKMQ (reference sequence). CDR3 loop: CASSLEGGHYEQYF. CDR3 DNA sequence: TGTGCCAGCAGCTTAGAGGGCGGGCACTACGAGCAGTACTTC.

The rearrangement links TRBV5-4 to TRBJ2-7; D remains unclear. Germline V lookup: CDR1 SGHNT, CDR2 YYREEE (reference sequence). V lost 0 bases and J 3 bases, leaving 7 bases between the germline ends. The CDR3 length is 13 residues. In nucleotides, the CDR3 is TGTGCCAGCAGCTTGGATCGGTACTACGAGCAGTACTTC. It codes for CASSLDRYYEQYF.

This sequence joins TRBV27 and TRBJ1-1; no firm D call. This CDR3 contains 11 residues. Germline assignment: CDR1 MNHEY and CDR2 SMNVEV (reference sequence). Trimming removed 6 bases at V and 3 bases at J, with 5 bases between. CDR3 in amino acids: CASRRDTEAFF. DNA for the CDR3: TGTGCCAGCAGGAGGGACACTGAAGCTTTCTTT.